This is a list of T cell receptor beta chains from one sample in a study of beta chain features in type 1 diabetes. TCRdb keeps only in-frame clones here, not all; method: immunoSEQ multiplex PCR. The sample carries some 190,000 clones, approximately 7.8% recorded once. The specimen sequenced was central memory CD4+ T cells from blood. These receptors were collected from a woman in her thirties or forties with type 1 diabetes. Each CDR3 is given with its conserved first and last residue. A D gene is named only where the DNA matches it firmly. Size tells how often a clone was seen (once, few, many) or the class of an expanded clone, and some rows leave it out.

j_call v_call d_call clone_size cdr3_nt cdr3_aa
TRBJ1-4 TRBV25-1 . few TGTGCCAGCAGTGAATATGACAGGCCCAAACTGTTTTTT CASSEYDRPKLFF
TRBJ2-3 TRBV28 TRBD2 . TGTGCCAGCAGTTTAACTAGCGGGAACACAGATACGCAGTATTTT CASSLTSGNTDTQYF
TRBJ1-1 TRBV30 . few TGTGCCTGGAGTGATATTCCCCTGGCCACAGGCGTGGGGTCTTTCTTT CAWSDIPLATGVGSFF
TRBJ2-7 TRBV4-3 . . TGCGCCAGCAGCCAAGAAGCGGCCCGCGAGCAGTACTTC CASSQEAAREQYF
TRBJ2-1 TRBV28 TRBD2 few TGTGCCAGCTGTCTTAACGGTCAGGGCAGGGAGGGGAGTGAGCAGTTCTTC CASCLNGQGREGSEQFF
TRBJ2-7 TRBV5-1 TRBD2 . TGCGCCAGCAGCTTGGCTGGGACTAAAGAGGACGAGCAGTACTTC CASSLAGTKEDEQYF
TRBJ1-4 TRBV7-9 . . TGTGCCAGCAGCTTAGGTGGTTCCTCCAGGGGTGATGAAAAACTGTTTTTT CASSLGGSSRGDEKLFF
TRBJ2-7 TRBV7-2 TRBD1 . TGTGCCAGCAGCTCCTGGACAGGGGTGGGTGAGCAGTACTTC CASSSWTGVGEQYF
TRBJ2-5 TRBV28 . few TGTGCCAGCAGACCGGACAGTGAGACCCAGTACTTC CASRPDSETQYF
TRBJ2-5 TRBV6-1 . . TGTGCCAGCAGTAGCCCCCAGGACTTTACAGAGACCCAGTACTTC CASSSPQDFTETQYF
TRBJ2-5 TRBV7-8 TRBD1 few TGTGCCAGCACACGACAGGGATGGGAGACCCAGTACTTC CASTRQGWETQYF
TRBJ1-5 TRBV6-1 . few TGTGCCAGCAGTGAGGCAGTTAATAGCAATCAGCCCCAGCATTTT CASSEAVNSNQPQHF
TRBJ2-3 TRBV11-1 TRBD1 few TGTGCCAGCAGCTCCGGACAGGGCGCAGATACGCAGTATTTT CASSSGQGADTQYF
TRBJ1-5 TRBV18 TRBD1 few TGTGCCAGCTCACCGACAGGGATCAATCAGCCCCAGCATTTT CASSPTGINQPQHF
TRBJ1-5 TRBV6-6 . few TGTGCCAGCAGTTACATGGGGAGTGGACAGCCCCAGCATTTT CASSYMGSGQPQHF
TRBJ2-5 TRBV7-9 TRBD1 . TGTGCCAGCAGCCGATCCGCCGACTCGGGACAGGGGTCGACCCAGTACTTC CASSRSADSGQGSTQYF
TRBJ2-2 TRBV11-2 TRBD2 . TGTGCCAGCATCGCGGGGGGGCGCAGCACCGGGGAGCTGTTTTTT CASIAGGRSTGELFF
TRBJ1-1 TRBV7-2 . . TGTGCCAGCAGCTTAGGTATGCAGGGCTCCTTT CASSLGMQGSF
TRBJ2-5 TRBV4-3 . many TGCGCCAGCAGCCAGCAGGTAGCGGTCCAAGAGACCCAGTACTTC CASSQQVAVQETQYF
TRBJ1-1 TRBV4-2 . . TGTGCCAGCAGCCAAGAGTGGGAGGACACTGAAGCTTTCTTT CASSQEWEDTEAFF
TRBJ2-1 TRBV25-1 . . TGTGCCAGCAGTGACCCCACACGGGCTAACGGGAGAGAGCAGTTCTTC CASSDPTRANGREQFF
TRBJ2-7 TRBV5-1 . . TGCGCCAGCAGCTTGGGGGTAGCCGAGCAGTACTTC CASSLGVAEQYF
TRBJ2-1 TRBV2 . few TGTGCCAGCAGTGAAAACAGGAATGAGCAGTTCTTC CASSENRNEQFF
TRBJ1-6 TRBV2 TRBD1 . TGTGCCAGCCGGAAGACAGGGGAAATTGATTCACCCCTCCACTTT CASRKTGEIDSPLHF
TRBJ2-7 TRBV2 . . TGTGCCAGCAAGGTTGGGCACGAGCAGTACTTC CASKVGHEQYF
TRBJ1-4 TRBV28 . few TGTGCCAGCAGCCAAAGCAATGAAAAACTGTTTTTT CASSQSNEKLFF
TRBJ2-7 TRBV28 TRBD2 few TGTGCCAGCAGTTTACTGGGGACTAGCGGTTCCTACGAGCAGTACTTC CASSLLGTSGSYEQYF
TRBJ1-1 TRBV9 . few TGTGCCAGCAGCGTGTTTAAGGACAGTGAAGCTTTCTTT CASSVFKDSEAFF
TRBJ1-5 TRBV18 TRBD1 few TGTGCCAGCTCTGCGGACAGGGGAGGGAATCAGCCCCAGCATTTT CASSADRGGNQPQHF
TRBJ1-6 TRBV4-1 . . TGCGCCAGCAGCCAAGAGTTATCACCCCTCCACTTT CASSQELSPLHF
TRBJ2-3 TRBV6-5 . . TGTGCCAGCAGTTACGACACCGACGGTACGCAGTATTTT CASSYDTDGTQYF
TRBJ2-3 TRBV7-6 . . TGTGCCAGCAGCTTAGGCCAGTTAACAGATACGCAGTATTTT CASSLGQLTDTQYF
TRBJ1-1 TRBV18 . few TGTGCCAGCTCTCCGGACAGAGACACTGAAGCTTTCTTT CASSPDRDTEAFF
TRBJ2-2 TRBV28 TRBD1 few TGTGCCAGCAGGGCGAGGGGACAGGGGATTGACACCGGGGAGCTGTTTTTT CASRARGQGIDTGELFF
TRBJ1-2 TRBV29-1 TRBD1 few TGCAGCGTTGCGGGACAGGGAGGGGCAGTAGGTGGCTACACCTTC CSVAGQGGAVGGYTF
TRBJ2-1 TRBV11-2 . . TGTGCCAGCAGCTCCGCAATTACTCGTGGTGAGCAGTTCTTC CASSSAITRGEQFF
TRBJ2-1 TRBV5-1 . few TGCGCCAGCAGCTCCACAGGGCAGGAGTACAATGAGCAGTTCTTC CASSSTGQEYNEQFF
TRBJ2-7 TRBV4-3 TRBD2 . TGCGCCAGCAGCCAAGACGGGACTAGCGGGGGCTACGAGCAGTACTTC CASSQDGTSGGYEQYF
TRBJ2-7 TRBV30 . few TGTGCCTGGTCCCCAGGGGCCGGTTACGAGCAGTACTTC CAWSPGAGYEQYF
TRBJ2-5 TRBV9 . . TGTGCCAGCAGCCTCGGGGGGTCAGGGGGCGCGGGGGAGACCCAGTACTTC CASSLGGSGGAGETQYF
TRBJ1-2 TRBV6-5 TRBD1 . TGTGCCAGCAGTTACTCTTCGGGACAGGGGCTTGGCTACACCTTC CASSYSSGQGLGYTF
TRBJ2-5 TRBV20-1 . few TGCAGTGCGAGAGAGAGCGAGACCCAGTACTTC CSARESETQYF
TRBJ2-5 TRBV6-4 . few TGTGCCAGCAGACCAGTGAGGAGCAGGGGAGAGACCCAGTACTTC CASRPVRSRGETQYF
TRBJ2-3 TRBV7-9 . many TGTGCCAGCAGCCTAGACGGGGACACAGATACGCAGTATTTT CASSLDGDTDTQYF
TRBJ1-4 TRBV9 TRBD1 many TGTGCCAGCAGCCCCTCCCGGGACAGAAGGAAGGAAAAACTGTTTTTT CASSPSRDRRKEKLFF
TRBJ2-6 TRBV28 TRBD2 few TGTGCCAGCAGTTCCGGGGGGTTTCGCTCTGGGGCCAACGTCCTGACTTTC CASSSGGFRSGANVLTF
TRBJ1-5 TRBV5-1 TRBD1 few TGCGCCAGCAGCCGAACAGGGGCGGATCAGCCCCAGCATTTT CASSRTGADQPQHF
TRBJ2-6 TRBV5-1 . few TGCGCCAGCAGCTTCAGTGAAGGGGCGCGCCCCTCTGGGGCCAACGTCCTGACTTTC CASSFSEGARPSGANVLTF
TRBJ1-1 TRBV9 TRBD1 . TGTGCCAGCAGCGTCGGGCTGACAGGGGCCCTAAACACTGAAGCTTTCTTT CASSVGLTGALNTEAFF
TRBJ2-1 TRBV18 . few TGTGCCAGCTCACCAGGAGTTCCCGAGCAGTTCTTC CASSPGVPEQFF
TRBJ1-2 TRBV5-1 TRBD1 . TGCGCCAGCAGCTCCTATGGACGGACAGGGGATGGCTACACCTTC CASSSYGRTGDGYTF
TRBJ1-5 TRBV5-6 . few TGTGCCAGCAGCTCCCGGGGGGGATTGGAACCCCAGCATTTT CASSSRGGLEPQHF
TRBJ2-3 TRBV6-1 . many TGTGCCAGCAGTGAGATGCGTTGGGATACGCAGTATTTT CASSEMRWDTQYF
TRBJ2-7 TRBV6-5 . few TGTGCCAGCAGTTGGGGGACTTTCTCCTACGAGCAGTACTTC CASSWGTFSYEQYF